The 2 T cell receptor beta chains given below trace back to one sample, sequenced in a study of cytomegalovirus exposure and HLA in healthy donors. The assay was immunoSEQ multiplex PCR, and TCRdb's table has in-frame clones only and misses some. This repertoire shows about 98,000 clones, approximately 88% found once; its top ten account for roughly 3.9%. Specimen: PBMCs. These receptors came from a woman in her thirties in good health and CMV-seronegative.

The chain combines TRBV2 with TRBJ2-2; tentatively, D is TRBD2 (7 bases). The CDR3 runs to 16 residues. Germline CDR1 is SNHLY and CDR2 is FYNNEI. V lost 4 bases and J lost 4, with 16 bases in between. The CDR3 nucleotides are TGTGCCAGCAGTGGGAGGTCCGGGGGGCCCACCGGGGAGCTGTTTTTT. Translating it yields CASSGRSGGPTGELFF.

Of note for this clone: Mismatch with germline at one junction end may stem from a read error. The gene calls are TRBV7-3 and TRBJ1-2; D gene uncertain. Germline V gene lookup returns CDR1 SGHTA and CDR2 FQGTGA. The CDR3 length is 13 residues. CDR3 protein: CASSLVSQVGPVF. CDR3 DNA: TGTGCCAGCAGCTTGGTTTCCCAGGTGGGCCCAGTATTC.